The 20 T cell receptor beta chains given below trace back to one sample, sequenced in a study of technical replicates of blood from a handful of donors (dated by TCRdb to about 2017). The protocol used for the library was the immunoSEQ multiplex PCR assay. TCRdb retrieved this table from immuneACCESS and kept in-frame rearrangements only. Not all clones are present; in checked studies, unresolved V genes account for under half, and no reason is known for the remainder. This sample holds approximately 81,000 clones; almost 96% were observed only once. Around 0.39% of the sample is in the top ten clones. Sample: T cells isolated from PBMCs. These receptors were obtained from a human donor in good health.

The CDR3 spells CASSSAGTFVYNEQFF. CDR3 coding DNA: TGTGCCAGCAGCTCGGCGGGGACGTTCGTGTACAATGAGCAGTTCTTC. The V gene is TRBV27, the J gene TRBJ2-1, with D perhaps matching TRBD2 (6 bases). The CDR3 is 16 residues long. The V end was cut by 6 bases, the J end by 4 bases, with 19 bases between. Looked up from germline, CDR1 is MNHEY and CDR2 is SMNVEV (reference sequence).

The chain carries TRBV30 and TRBJ1-4; D is unclear. Germline CDR1 and CDR2: GTSNPN and SVGIG (reference sequence). The CDR3 has 13 amino acids. V was pared by 1 base and J by 6 bases, with 9 bases between. The CDR3, as DNA: TGTGCCTGGAGTGAATGGACTTATGAAAAACTGTTTTTT. Translation: CAWSEWTYEKLFF.

The chain carries TRBV18 and TRBJ2-1, with 9 bases identical to TRBD2. This CDR3 is 16 amino acids long. Germline loops: CDR1 KGHSH, CDR2 LQKENI. The J segment lost 7 bases and the V segment lost 2 bases, leaving 9 bases of the junction unmatched. The CDR3 nucleotides read TGTGCCAGCTCACCAGGGGCGGGAGGGCCAGGAAATGAGCAGTTCTTC. Amino acid sequence: CASSPGAGGPGNEQFF. Based on the CDR3 plus reference TRBV18 and TRBJ2-1, the full variable domain is NAGVMQNPRHLVRRRGQEARLRCSPMKGHSHVYWYRQLPEEGLKFMVYLQKENIIDESGMPKERFSAEFPKEGPSILRIQQVVRGDSAAYFCASSPGAGGPGNEQFFGPGTRLTVL.

The chain joins TRBV9 to TRBJ2-2; 11 bases map to TRBD2. Unmatched junction bases numbered 13, after V lost 0 bases and J lost 6 bases. The CDR3 covers 19 residues. CDR1 and CDR2 (germline): SGDLS, YYNGEE. The CDR3: CASSVGRVAGGGRSGELFF. CDR3 bases: TGTGCCAGCAGCGTAGGAAGGGTAGCGGGAGGGGGCCGGTCCGGGGAGCTGTTTTTT. Full variable domain (remainder filled in from reference TRBV9 and TRBJ2-2): DSGVTQTPKHLITATGQRVTLRCSPRSGDLSVYWYQQSLDQGLQFLIQYYNGEERAKGNILERFSAQQFPDLHSELNLSSLELGDSALYFCASSVGRVAGGGRSGELFFGEGSRLTVL.

This chain links TRBV29-1 with TRBJ2-2; 8 bases map to TRBD2. Germline V lookup: CDR1 SQVTM, CDR2 ANQGSEA. The V gene end was trimmed by 5 bases and the J gene end by 1 base; junction bases not matched to a gene: 0. CDR3 length equals 13 residues. The CDR3 coding sequence is TGCAGCGTTCTAGCGGGGAACACCGGGGAGCTGTTTTTT. It yields the protein CSVLAGNTGELFF.

V usage is TRBV5-1 and J usage is TRBJ1-1; D gene uncertain. CDR1 is SGHRS, CDR2 YFSETQ, per germline. This CDR3 is built from 13 residues. The ends were cut back, 0 bases at V and 2 bases at J, with 5 bases in the middle. The CDR3 spells CASSLGVNTEAFF. The CDR3 DNA reads as TGCGCCAGCAGCTTGGGCGTCAACACTGAAGCTTTCTTT.

V usage is TRBV28 and J usage is TRBJ2-7; D perhaps matches TRBD1 (6 bases). Trimming removed 4 bases at V and 1 base at J, with 11 bases between. The CDR3 is 14 amino acids. Per germline, CDR1 MDHEN and CDR2 SYDVKM. CDR3 bases: TGTGCCAGCAGTTCGCAGGGGAGATCCTACGAGCAGTACTTC. This translates into CASSSQGRSYEQYF.

This chain joins TRBV14 and TRBJ2-7, with 8 bases that match TRBD1. Trimming took 1 base from V and 4 from J; bases not matched to a gene: 6. There are 15 residues in the CDR3. Germline assignment: CDR1 SGHDN and CDR2 FVKESK. CDR3 bases: TGTGCCAGCAGCCAAGCGCAGGGGGCGAATTACGAGCAGTACTTC. Translating it yields CASSQAQGANYEQYF.

The V gene is TRBV18, the J gene TRBJ2-1; TRBD2 might be the D (5 bases). This CDR3 region has 15 residues. Per the germline V gene, CDR1 is KGHSH and CDR2 is LQKENI. Trimming stripped 0 bases from V and 7 bases from J, with 13 bases between. The CDR3 loop reads CASSPPKDAGNEQFF. The CDR3 region has the DNA TGTGCCAGCTCACCACCGAAAGATGCGGGTAATGAGCAGTTCTTC.

This chain uses TRBV4-1 with TRBJ2-7, with D possibly matching TRBD2 (5 bases). The CDR3 sequence is 16 residues long. Germline V CDR1 and CDR2: MGHRA, YSYEKL. V lost 0 bases and J 4 bases, leaving 16 bases between the germline ends. In DNA, the CDR3 is TGCGCCAGCAGCCAAGAAGGAGGTGGGCCGCAATACGAGCAGTACTTC. It encodes CASSQEGGGPQYEQYF.

The chain carries TRBV5-8 and TRBJ2-7, with TRBD1 matching over 7 bases. The CDR3 contains 14 residues. The germline gives CDR1 SGHTS, CDR2 YDEGEE. V shed 4 bases, J shed 11 bases, and the junction held 15 bases outside the gene matches. The CDR3, as DNA: TGTGCCAGCAGCAATACGGGACAGAGGGAAATAGAGTACTTC. It encodes CASSNTGQREIEYF.

J is TRBJ2-1 and V is TRBV6-4, with a tentative D call TRBD2 (6 bases). V was clipped by 7 bases and J by 3 bases, with 16 bases between them. The CDR3 covers 15 residues. The germline V gene encodes CDR1 MRHNA and CDR2 SNTAGT. The CDR3 region is CASTPEAGLYNEQFF. DNA of the CDR3: TGTGCCAGCACCCCTGAAGCGGGCCTCTACAATGAGCAGTTCTTC.

The chain has TRBV7-6 and TRBJ1-1; no clear D. Trimming pared 5 bases from V and 1 base from J, leaving 17 bases between. This CDR3 is built from 16 residues. The germline V gene encodes CDR1 SGHVS and CDR2 FNYEAQ. CDR3 DNA: TGTGCCAGCAGCACCTACCCCATAACTGCGAACACTGAAGCTTTCTTT. This encodes CASSTYPITANTEAFF.

This clone appeared once. CDR3 coding DNA: TGTGCCTGGAGCGGGACAGGGGGTGATACGCAGTATTTT. Translation gives CAWSGTGGDTQYF. V usage is TRBV30 and J usage is TRBJ2-3, with 11 bases aligning to TRBD1. This CDR3 is 13 amino acids long. V lost 3 bases and J lost 6; bases outside the gene matches: 2. Germline CDR1 GTSNPN, CDR2 SVGIG (reference sequence).

The V and J genes are TRBV6-5 and TRBJ2-3; D is perhaps TRBD1 (5 bases). The CDR3 totals 14 residues. Deletions cut 5 bases from V and 2 bases from J, with 11 bases between. Germline CDR1 is MNHEY and CDR2 is SVGAGI. The CDR3 protein is CASSPLGPTDTQYF. The CDR3 region has the DNA TGTGCCAGCAGTCCCCTGGGGCCCACAGATACGCAGTATTTT.

Notes on this clone: A read error may produce the germline difference seen at one junction end. The V call is TRBV5-1, the J call TRBJ2-1; D is undetermined. CDR1 is SGHRS, CDR2 YFSETQ, per germline. This CDR3 has 12 residues. The DNA of the CDR3 is TGCGCCAGCAGCTTGGAGTACACTGAGCAGTTCTTC. Translation gives CASSLEYTEQFF.

The gene calls are TRBV6-5 and TRBJ2-7; unclear D gene. The V and J ends lost 8 bases and 0 bases respectively, with 14 bases between them. The CDR3 is 14 residues long. The germline gives CDR1 MNHEY, CDR2 SVGAGI. The CDR3 here is CASGASESSYEQYF. CDR3 nucleotide sequence: TGTGCCAGCGGAGCCTCGGAGAGCTCCTACGAGCAGTACTTC.

This clone appeared once. This sequence joins TRBV4-2 and TRBJ2-7, with TRBD2 matching over 11 bases. Trimming removed 0 bases from V and 12 bases from J; junction bases left unmatched: 13. The germline CDR1 and CDR2 sequences are LGHNA and YNFKEQ. This CDR3 contains 16 residues. The DNA of the CDR3 is TGTGCCAGCAGCCAAGAGGGACCGGGACTAGCGGAGCCGTCGTACTTC. Its translation is CASSQEGPGLAEPSYF.

This chain links TRBV5-5 with TRBJ2-1, with D possibly being TRBD2 (5 bases). Trimming took 5 bases from V and 2 from J, leaving 8 bases between them. The CDR3 is 13 amino acids. CDR1 and CDR2 from the germline V gene are SGHKS and YYEKEE (reference sequence). CDR3 sequence: CASRDSPYNEQFF. The CDR3 bases are TGTGCCAGCAGGGACTCCCCCTACAATGAGCAGTTCTTC. Looking up the rest from reference TRBV5-5 and TRBJ2-1 gives the full variable domain: DAGVTQSPTHLIKTRGQQVTLRCSPISGHKSVSWYQQVLGQGPQFIFQYYEKEERGRGNFPDRFSARQFPNYSSELNVNALLLGDSALYLCASRDSPYNEQFFGPGTRLTVL.

V gene TRBV2 combines with J gene TRBJ2-5; TRBD1 matches 9 bases. CDR3 length: 15 residues. The V gene's germline CDR1 is SNHLY and CDR2 FYNNEI. Unmatched junction bases numbered 11, after V lost 8 bases and J lost 4 bases. The CDR3 coding sequence is TGTGCCAGCGGAAAATCGGGACAGGGCCCAGAGACCCAGTACTTC. Translation: CASGKSGQGPETQYF. The whole variable domain, remainder taken from reference TRBV2 and TRBJ2-5, is EPEVTQTPSHQVTQMGQEVILRCVPISNHLYFYWYRQILGQKVEFLVSFYNNEISEKSEIFDDQFSVERPDGSNFTLKIRSTKLEDSAMYFCASGKSGQGPETQYFGPGTRLLVL.